These 26 T cell receptor beta chains share one sample of origin, sequenced in a study of T cell clusters in autoimmune cytopenias. TRB was amplified by touch-down multiplex PCR, primer pools A and B combined. TCRdb reanalyzed the multiplex PCR reads, giving one entry per CDR3 protein sequence and no DNA. Its clone listing holds over 7,500 distinct CDR3 sequences. TRB was amplified from roughly 270 ng of peripheral blood genomic DNA per sample. The source material was peripheral blood. These receptors all stem from a human donor with an autoimmune cytopenia or autoimmune hepatitis (not recorded which).

This rearrangement joins TRBV20-1 to TRBJ2-7; TCRdb proposes TRBD2, but this gene call is untestable without DNA. CDR3 length: 14 amino acids. Germline lookup yields CDR1 DFQATT and CDR2 SNEGSKA (reference sequence). This CDR3 reads CSARGASGRREQYF.

This clonotype shows up as medium-sized by frequency. This sequence joins TRBV19 and TRBJ2-5. Germline loops: CDR1 LNHDA, CDR2 SQIVND (reference sequence). The CDR3 length is 15 residues. The chain's CDR3 is CASSPSLPRDETQYF.

The chain combines TRBV5-1 with TRBJ2-2; the TRBD1 assignment by TCRdb is unverifiable without DNA. The CDR3 loop spans 17 amino acids. Per germline, CDR1 SGHRS and CDR2 YFSETQ. CDR3 amino acids: CASSLALQGAGTGELFF.

V and J are TRBV12-3 or TRBV12-4 and TRBJ1-2. This CDR3 is built from 14 residues. This CDR3 reads CASSLRLVNYGYTF.

This clonotype is deemed medium-sized (0.01 to 0.1%) by its frequency. The chain couples TRBV6-6 to TRBJ2-7. CDR1 and CDR2 from the germline V gene are MNHNY and SVGAGI (reference sequence). The CDR3 sequence is 14 residues long. CDR3 in amino acids: CASSYGQIAYEQYF.

This clonotype registers medium-sized by frequency. The rearrangement uses TRBV29-1 and TRBJ1-1. Germline V gives CDR1 SQVTM, CDR2 ANQGSEA. This CDR3 is 13 amino acids long. The CDR3 loop is CSVVTVLNTEAFF.

The chain recombines TRBV6-1 with TRBJ2-7. The CDR3 totals 12 residues. Germline loops: CDR1 MNHNS, CDR2 SASEGT. CDR3: CASSSSAYEQYF.

The chain has TRBV12-3 or TRBV12-4 and TRBJ2-6; TCRdb's D call, TRBD1, is unchecked because there is no DNA. The CDR3 covers 16 residues. The CDR3 loop reads CASSFYSPPGANVLTF.

Its frequency marks this clonotype as medium-sized. The J gene is TRBJ2-7, the V gene TRBV12-3 or TRBV12-4; no DNA is available, so the TRBD2 call from TCRdb remains unchecked. The CDR3 has 13 amino acids. CDR3 in amino acids: CASSLGLAGEQYF.

The chain is built from TRBV12-3 or TRBV12-4 and TRBJ1-6; TCRdb's assignment of TRBD1 cannot be checked, as there is no DNA. CDR3 length: 15 amino acids. CDR3 sequence: CASSKQGARLSPLHF.

The V call is TRBV12-3 or TRBV12-4, the J call TRBJ1-5; TCRdb's D gene call, TRBD1, goes unchecked for lack of DNA. There are 16 residues in the CDR3. The CDR3 protein is CASSRTETGLGQPQHF.

V usage is TRBV30 and J usage is TRBJ2-2; TCRdb reports TRBD2, a call that lacks DNA to check it against. The CDR3 is 15 amino acids. Per germline, CDR1 GTSNPN and CDR2 SVGIG (reference sequence). This chain's CDR3 is CAWDPGLAGAGELFF.

This clonotype counts as medium-sized by frequency. CDR3 residues: CASTPDRTGGRTQYF. The chain uses TRBV19 and TRBJ2-5; TCRdb proposes TRBD1, but this gene call is untestable without DNA. CDR3 size: 15 residues. Germline CDR1 and CDR2: LNHDA and SQIVND (reference sequence).

This clonotype registers medium-sized by frequency. The CDR3: CASSGGTSGSNGEQFF. This chain uses TRBV5-5 with TRBJ2-1; TCRdb names TRBD2, which stays unverified in the absence of DNA. CDR1 is SGHKS, CDR2 YYEKEE, per germline (reference sequence). CDR3 size: 16 residues.

This clonotype is deemed medium-sized by its frequency. The chain recombines TRBV18 with TRBJ2-3; the TCRdb D gene call, TRBD1, has no DNA to confirm it. Per the germline V gene, CDR1 is KGHSH and CDR2 is LQKENI. This CDR3 comprises 16 residues. The CDR3 protein is CASSLLDRAATDTQYF.

The CDR3 here is CASSLSDRKHEQYF. The V and J genes are TRBV6-2 or TRBV6-3 and TRBJ2-7; the TRBD1 assignment by TCRdb is unverifiable without DNA. This CDR3 spans 14 amino acids. Looked up from germline, CDR1 is MNHEY and CDR2 is SVGEGT.

This clonotype counts as medium-sized by frequency. This chain links TRBV19 with TRBJ2-3; the TCRdb D gene call, TRBD2, has no DNA to confirm it. The CDR3 spans 16 residues. Germline-derived CDR1 and CDR2 are LNHDA and SQIVND (reference sequence). The CDR3: CASSIRLAGVADTQYF.

This clonotype is labeled medium-sized based on frequency. The chain employs TRBV5-6 and TRBJ1-4; the D call from TCRdb, TRBD1, cannot be confirmed without DNA. This CDR3 is built from 14 residues. Germline CDR1 and CDR2: SGHDT and YYEEEE. CDR3 sequence: CASSLTGDNEKLFF.

The chain carries TRBV27 and TRBJ1-6. This CDR3 contains 13 residues. Germline V gives CDR1 MNHEY, CDR2 SMNVEV (reference sequence). CDR3 loop: CASSTWPNSPLHF.

The V and J genes are TRBV27 and TRBJ2-5. CDR1 MNHEY and CDR2 SMNVEV come from the germline V gene (reference sequence). The CDR3 length is 15 residues. The CDR3 sequence is CASSPHAETQETQYF.

The rearrangement joins TRBV12-3 or TRBV12-4 to TRBJ1-2; TCRdb indicates TRBD1, and absent DNA this call remains unverified. CDR3 length: 14 amino acids. CDR3 in amino acids: CASSLSGIRYGYTF.

This clonotype is called medium-sized based on its frequency. The rearrangement joins TRBV5-6 to TRBJ2-5; the TCRdb call, TRBD1, lacks DNA for checking. Looked up from germline, CDR1 is SGHDT and CDR2 is YYEEEE. The CDR3 totals 13 residues. The chain's CDR3 is CASSGGGQETQYF.

Its frequency marks this clonotype as medium-sized. J is TRBJ1-4 and V is TRBV29-1; as DNA is missing, the TRBD1 call by TCRdb cannot be tested. The germline gives CDR1 SQVTM, CDR2 ANQGSEA. The CDR3 loop spans 13 amino acids. CDR3 sequence reads: CSVEEPGTRKLFF.

This clonotype is medium-sized by frequency. The chain has TRBV15 and TRBJ2-1; TCRdb calls TRBD2, which cannot be checked without DNA. The germline V gene encodes CDR1 LNHNV and CDR2 YYDKDF (reference sequence). The CDR3 is 15 residues long. The CDR3 is CATNGPLGADNEQFF. Full variable domain (remainder filled in from reference TRBV15 and TRBJ2-1): DAMVIQNPRYQVTQFGKPVTLSCSQTLNHNVMYWYQQKSSQAPKLLFHYYDKDFNNEADTPDNFQSRRPNTSFCFLDIRSPGLGDTAMYLCATNGPLGADNEQFFGPGTRLTVL.

This clonotype shows up as medium-sized by frequency. V gene TRBV18 combines with J gene TRBJ1-4; TCRdb gives TRBD1 as the D gene, but with no DNA this cannot be confirmed. Germline lookup yields CDR1 KGHSH and CDR2 LQKENI. The CDR3 runs 13 residues. CDR3 residues: CASSPQGNEKLFF.

This clonotype registers medium-sized by frequency. The chain uses TRBV6-1 and TRBJ2-3; TCRdb indicates TRBD1, and absent DNA this call remains unverified. The CDR3 runs to 14 residues. Germline CDR1 MNHNS, CDR2 SASEGT. The chain's CDR3 is CASRRGQGTDTQYF.